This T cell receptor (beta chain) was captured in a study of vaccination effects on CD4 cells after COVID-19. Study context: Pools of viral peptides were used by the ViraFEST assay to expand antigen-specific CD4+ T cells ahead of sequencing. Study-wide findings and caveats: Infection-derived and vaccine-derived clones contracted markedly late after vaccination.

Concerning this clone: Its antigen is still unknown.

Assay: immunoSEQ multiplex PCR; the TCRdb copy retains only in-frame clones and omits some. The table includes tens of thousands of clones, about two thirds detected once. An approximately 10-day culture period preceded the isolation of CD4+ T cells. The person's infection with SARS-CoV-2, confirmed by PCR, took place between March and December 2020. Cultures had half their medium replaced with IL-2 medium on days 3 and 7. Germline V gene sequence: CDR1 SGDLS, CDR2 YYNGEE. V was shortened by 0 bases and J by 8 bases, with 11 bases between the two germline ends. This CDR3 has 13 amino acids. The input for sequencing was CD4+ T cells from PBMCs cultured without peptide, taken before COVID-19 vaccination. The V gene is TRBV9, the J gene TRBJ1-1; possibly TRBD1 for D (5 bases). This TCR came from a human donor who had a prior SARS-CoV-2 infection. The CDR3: CASSVEYGGEAFF. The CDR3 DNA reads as TGTGCCAGCAGCGTAGAGTATGGGGGAGAAGCTTTCTTT.